This T cell receptor beta chain was found in a study of OX40 agonist ivuxolimab in advanced cancers. Study information: Partial responses were seen in three patients, one with hepatocellular carcinoma and two with cutaneous melanoma. Study results and limitations: The investigators did not determine what antigen specificity the expanded peripheral T cells had. Those patients achieving a partial response at 0.1-3.0 mg/kg showed among the lowest clonal expansion. The study observed clonal expansion of CD4+ and CD8+ blood T cells by week 6 at 0.1 to 3.0 mg/kg.

The CDR3 loop spans 15 amino acids. Repertoires were generated with immunoSEQ multiplex PCR, while TCRdb's copy carries only in-frame clones and drops some. The sample contains about 19,000 clones, roughly 89% of which appear only once. A word on this clone: Its cognate antigen is unknown.

The chain links TRBV21-1 to TRBJ2-3; TRBD1 reflects the table's D call only, with no check against the DNA. TRBV21-1 is a known pseudogene. This TCR came from an adult with an advanced solid tumor such as melanoma, head and neck, liver or kidney cancer. This sample comprised CD4+ or CD8+ T cells sorted from blood, obtained in a trial of the OX40 agonist ivuxolimab. The CDR3 protein is CASSAGQGSTDTQYF. The CDR3 DNA follows: TGTGCCAGCAGCGCGGGACAGGGGAGCACAGATACGCAGTATTTT.